The sample holds one count of the clone carrying this TCR beta chain. Antigen unknown. TCRdb's table, derived via immunoSEQ multiplex PCR, lists solely in-frame clones and lacks some. The table includes around 450,000 clones, approximately 90% detected once. These data are taken from a study of Ad26.COV2.S vaccination and SARS-CoV-2 variants. Overall study: Ad26.COV2.S arm of COV1001 included the donor. General study points: After vaccination, substantial breadth of spike-specific CD8+ and CD4+ responses was reported. Quantification of TCR breadth and depth may have yielded underestimates of total T cell responses. Across vaccine and placebo recipients, the breadth of non-spike TCRs was similar.

The CDR3 runs to 15 residues. The germline CDR1 and CDR2 sequences are MNHEY and SVGEGT. Trimming left V 4 bases short and J 7 bases short, with 17 bases between. Sample treatment: roughly 20 received Ad26.COV2.S at low or high dose, single or two shots; about 5 received placebo; per-sample allocation not given. Specimens were obtained on day 63 following the first vaccine or placebo injection. Specimen: peripheral blood, collected in a trial of Ad26.COV2.S vaccine versus placebo. This rearrangement joins TRBV6-2 or TRBV6-3 to TRBJ2-1; no clear D gene. This TCR derives from a person aged 18 to 65 who received the Ad26.COV2.S COVID-19 vaccine or a placebo. In DNA, the CDR3 is TGTGCCAGCAGTTTAACCGTAAATAGCAGGAATGAGCAGTTCTTC. This gives the protein CASSLTVNSRNEQFF.